The next 30 T cell receptor beta chains were all read from a single sample in a study of early T cells in non-severe SARS-CoV-2 infection. One entry per CDR3 protein, called by TCRdb with MiXCR from the 5' RACE reads. The sample contains about 64,000 distinct CDR3 sequences, 10% to 15% of which appear only once. The input for sequencing was whole blood, taken at baseline. These receptors originate from an adult who was a healthcare worker with PCR-confirmed SARS-CoV-2 infection or an uninfected control (not recorded which).

The chain is built from TRBV24-1 and TRBJ2-1; the D gene is possibly TRBD2 (5 bases). This CDR3 comprises 15 residues. Between the trimmed V and J ends, which lost 0 bases and 7 bases, there was a span of 12 bases. Germline CDR1 reads KGHDR; CDR2 reads SFDVKD. CDR3 residues: CATSDLFEGRNEQFF. The CDR3 DNA reads as TGTGCCACCAGTGATTTGTTTGAGGGCAGGAATGAGCAGTTCTTC.

This clonotype appeared a few times. The chain uses TRBV18 and TRBJ2-5; 12 nucleotides match TRBD2. The junction had 11 bases not matched to a gene; V was cut back by 5 bases and J by 7 bases. CDR3 length equals 16 residues. Germline CDR1 reads KGHSH; CDR2 reads LQKENI. DNA of the CDR3: TGTGCCAGCTCATACATCCTAGCGGGAGGGCCTGGGACCCAGTACTTC. Its protein product is CASSYILAGGPGTQYF.

This clonotype was recorded many times. In nucleotides, the CDR3 is TGCGCCAGCAGTGAAATGCGACAGAACACTGAAGCTTTCTTT. Translated: CASSEMRQNTEAFF. The rearrangement links TRBV10-2 to TRBJ1-1, with D unresolved. V shed 3 bases and J shed 1 base, with 9 bases lying between them. The CDR3 extends over 14 amino acids. The germline gives CDR1 WSHSY, CDR2 SAAADI.

The chain links TRBV2 to TRBJ1-1, with D possibly matching TRBD1 (6 bases). The V gene lost 2 bases and the J gene lost 0 bases, with 13 bases spanning the gap. The germline gives CDR1 SNHLY, CDR2 FYNNEI. The CDR3 sequence is 16 residues long. The CDR3 protein is CASSEWGPRLNTEAFF. DNA for the CDR3: TGTGCCAGCAGTGAATGGGGGCCCCGGCTGAACACTGAAGCTTTCTTT.

This clonotype was seen ten or more times. The gene calls are TRBV29-1 and TRBJ2-7; 9 bases match TRBD1. Per the germline V gene, CDR1 is SQVTM and CDR2 is ANQGSEA. V trimming: 5 bases; J trimming: 5 bases; junction bases outside the gene matches: 10. The CDR3 has 14 residues. The CDR3 here is CSVLLGQGSNEQYF. The CDR3 nucleotides read TGCAGCGTTTTGTTGGGACAGGGCAGTAACGAGCAGTACTTC.

The chain carries TRBV7-2 and TRBJ2-7; D gene uncertain. The CDR3 is 13 amino acids. Germline CDR1 is SGHTA and CDR2 is FQGNSA. Trimming shortened V by 1 base and J by 3 bases, and 7 bases separated the two germline ends. CDR3 nucleotides: TGTGCCAGCAGCTTAGAGGTTATCTACGAGCAGTACTTC. The encoded protein is CASSLEVIYEQYF.

The table lists this clonotype with many counts. The chain joins TRBV12-3 or TRBV12-4 to TRBJ2-3; D may be TRBD1 (5 bases). The CDR3 contains 14 residues. V lost 2 bases and J lost 4, with 10 bases in between. The CDR3 region has the DNA TGTGCCAGCAGTTTATCAGGGCTGGCAGATACGCAGTATTTT. It specifies CASSLSGLADTQYF.

The genes are TRBV5-6 and TRBJ2-5; the D is unclear. This CDR3 comprises 16 residues. Germline lookup yields CDR1 SGHDT and CDR2 YYEEEE. V was shortened by 4 bases and J by 5 bases, with 21 bases between the two germline ends. CDR3 in amino acids: CASSASAGRRDETQYF. The DNA for the CDR3 is TGTGCCAGCAGCGCATCCGCCGGCAGACGTGATGAGACCCAGTACTTC.

The chain employs TRBV16 and TRBJ1-2; 8 bases match TRBD1. Germline CDR1 reads KGHSY; CDR2 reads FQNENV. Unmatched junction bases numbered 14, after V lost 4 bases and J lost 7 bases. The length of the CDR3 is 16 residues. This CDR3 is CASSPWTGHPSGGYTF. The CDR3 nucleotides read TGTGCCAGCAGCCCATGGACAGGGCATCCCTCTGGTGGCTACACCTTC.

This clonotype was picked up a small number of times. CDR3 nucleotides: TGTGCCAGCACCACTAGTGGAACTCCTCAACGTTTCTTC. Protein product: CASTTSGTPQRFF. J is TRBJ2-1 and V is TRBV7-6; the D gene is possibly TRBD2 (5 bases). V shed 7 bases and J shed 16 bases, with 23 bases lying between them. Germline V lookup: CDR1 SGHVS, CDR2 FNYEAQ. CDR3 length: 13 amino acids.

This chain uses TRBV6-4 with TRBJ2-3, with D perhaps matching TRBD1 or TRBD2 (5 bases each). The ends were cut back, 6 bases at V and 6 bases at J, with 22 bases in the middle. Per germline, CDR1 MRHNA and CDR2 SNTAGT. This CDR3 is built from 16 residues. DNA for the CDR3: TGTGCCAGCAGCCCCACCGGTTCGTGGGGACGCGATACGCAGTATTTT. This gives the protein CASSPTGSWGRDTQYF.

The chain is built from TRBV13 and TRBJ2-7; D unresolved. The germline V and J ends were trimmed by 2 bases and 2 bases, with 4 bases remaining between them. This CDR3 contains 12 residues. Looked up from germline, CDR1 is PRHDT and CDR2 is FYEKMQ (reference sequence). This chain's CDR3 is CASSLQAYEQYF. The CDR3 region has the DNA TGTGCCAGCAGCTTACAGGCCTACGAGCAGTACTTC.

The CDR3 region has the DNA TGTGCCAGCAGTTACGGGACAGTGAACACTGAAGCTTTCTTT. Translated: CASSYGTVNTEAFF. The chain is built from TRBV6-2 or TRBV6-3 and TRBJ1-1, with 7 bases aligning to TRBD1. Germline lookup yields CDR1 MNHEY and CDR2 SVGEGT. CDR3 length: 14 residues. J was trimmed by 0 bases and V by 2 bases; bases with no gene match: 0.

This clonotype was seen more than once but under ten times. This rearrangement joins TRBV18 to TRBJ1-1; perhaps TRBD1 as D (6 bases). This CDR3 spans 14 amino acids. The germline V gene has CDR1 KGHSH and CDR2 LQKENI. Trimming took off 2 bases at V and 2 bases at J, with 9 bases between the two ends. The CDR3 sequence: CASSPTTGNTEAFF. The CDR3 DNA follows: TGTGCCAGCTCACCAACGACAGGAAACACTGAAGCTTTCTTT.

This clonotype was seen ten or more times. V and J are TRBV5-1 and TRBJ2-5; D gene uncertain. The CDR3 extends over 10 amino acids. V lost 4 bases to trimming and J lost 2 bases, with 0 bases between them. Germline lookup yields CDR1 SGHRS and CDR2 YFSETQ. Here the CDR3 reads CASSQETQYF. Here the CDR3 DNA reads TGCGCCAGCAGCCAAGAGACCCAGTACTTC. Looking up the rest from reference TRBV5-1 and TRBJ2-5 gives the full variable domain: KAGVTQTPRYLIKTRGQQVTLSCSPISGHRSVSWYQQTPGQGLQFLFEYFSETQRNKGNFPGRFSGRQFSNSRSEMNVSTLELGDSALYLCASSQETQYFGPGTRLLVL.

The chain uses TRBV12-3 or TRBV12-4 and TRBJ1-1, with D maybe TRBD1 (6 bases). CDR3 size: 13 residues. V was pared by 6 bases and J by 7 bases, with 15 bases between. CDR3 DNA: TGTGCCAGCAGCAGGAGGGGGGCGAATGAAGCTTTCTTT. It codes for CASSRRGANEAFF.

This clonotype was seen many times. V and J are TRBV27 and TRBJ1-1; TRBD1 might be the D (6 bases). The CDR3 contains 15 residues. Germline V CDR1 and CDR2: MNHEY, SMNVEV (reference sequence). V was trimmed by 0 bases and J by 6 bases, leaving 14 bases between them. This CDR3 is CASSLSPTGSPEAFF. The CDR3 nucleotides read TGTGCCAGCAGTTTATCCCCAACAGGGTCCCCTGAAGCTTTCTTT.

This clonotype occurred a few times. V gene TRBV10-2 combines with J gene TRBJ1-5, with a possible D match to TRBD1 (5 bases). The CDR3 contains 15 residues. The V and J ends lost 7 bases and 6 bases respectively, with 19 bases between them. Germline lookup yields CDR1 WSHSY and CDR2 SAAADI. DNA of the CDR3: TGCGCCAGCAACCCCGGGGGGGGGGTCGGTCAGCCCCAGCATTTT. Translated: CASNPGGGVGQPQHF.

This clonotype has more than one count but fewer than ten. This sequence joins TRBV19 and TRBJ2-2; D is perhaps TRBD1 (5 bases). V dropped 3 bases and J dropped 7 bases, with 12 bases sitting between them. This CDR3 has 14 residues. Germline CDR1 and CDR2: LNHDA and SQIVND (reference sequence). The CDR3 loop reads CASSIRQSLGELFF. The CDR3 coding sequence is TGTGCCAGTAGTATCCGACAGAGCCTCGGGGAGCTGTTTTTT.

Regarding this clonotype: A much larger clone is a single base away; this may be a read error. The CDR3 region is CASSLDFTYGQYF. CDR3 DNA sequence: TGTGCCAGCAGCTTAGACTTTACCTACGGGCAGTACTTC. The gene calls are TRBV7-9 and TRBJ2-7, with unresolved D. Germline loops: CDR1 SEHNR, CDR2 FQNEAQ (reference sequence). The CDR3 has 13 amino acids.

The rearrangement uses TRBV5-1 and TRBJ1-1, with TRBD1 as a possible D gene (6 bases). The CDR3 consists of 13 residues. The V gene's germline CDR1 is SGHRS and CDR2 YFSETQ. V lost 3 bases to trimming and J lost 11 bases, with 17 bases between them. For the CDR3, the DNA is TGCGCCAGCAGCTCGGAGCCACAGGGAGGGGCTTTCTTT. The encoded protein is CASSSEPQGGAFF.

This chain links TRBV4-3 with TRBJ1-2; D is unresolved. Germline loops: CDR1 LGHNA, CDR2 YSLEER. This CDR3 region has 11 residues. Trimming pared 5 bases from V and 3 bases from J, leaving 4 bases between. CDR3 sequence: CASSSDYGYTF. In DNA form, the CDR3 reads TGCGCCAGCAGCTCAGACTATGGCTACACCTTC.

This clonotype has a handful of counts. The chain links TRBV6-1 to TRBJ2-2; TRBD2 might be the D (6 bases). The germline V gene encodes CDR1 MNHNS and CDR2 SASEGT. The CDR3 extends over 13 amino acids. The V and J ends lost 2 bases and 7 bases respectively, with 8 bases between them. In nucleotides, the CDR3 is TGTGCCAGCAGTGAACGGGGGAGCGGGGAGCTGTTTTTT. This translates into CASSERGSGELFF.

In its sample, this clonotype was seen a few times. The chain carries TRBV6-1 and TRBJ2-1; 9 nucleotides match TRBD2. Germline V gene sequence: CDR1 MNHNS, CDR2 SASEGT. This CDR3 has 15 amino acids. The ends lost 6 bases at V and 6 bases at J; junction bases unmatched: 9. The CDR3 nucleotides read TGTGCCAGCAGCTGGTGGCGGGGGGGCCGCAATGAGCAGTTCTTC. Translating it yields CASSWWRGGRNEQFF.

This clonotype was counted a few times. This chain uses TRBV29-1 with TRBJ1-3; D is ambiguous. The germline gives CDR1 SQVTM, CDR2 ANQGSEA. V gave up 6 bases and J gave up 0 bases, with 9 bases separating them. This CDR3 is 13 amino acids long. The CDR3 region has the DNA TGCAGCGTGGACGGTGTCTCTGGAAACACCATATATTTT. Translated, it gives CSVDGVSGNTIYF.

V usage is TRBV20-1 and J usage is TRBJ2-3, with D perhaps assigned TRBD1 or TRBD2 (6 bases each). Trimming took off 6 bases at V and 2 bases at J, with 18 bases between the two ends. The CDR3 has 15 amino acids. Germline loops: CDR1 DFQATT, CDR2 SNEGSKA (reference sequence). CDR3 region: CSAPFSGQITDTQYF. In nucleotides, the CDR3 is TGCAGTGCACCATTTAGCGGACAGATCACAGATACGCAGTATTTT.

This clonotype showed up just a few times. V usage is TRBV10-3 and J usage is TRBJ1-6, with D tentatively TRBD1 (5 bases). Trimming removed 10 bases at V and 7 bases at J, with 17 bases between. The CDR3 loop spans 14 amino acids. The germline V gene encodes CDR1 ENHRY and CDR2 SYGVKD. The CDR3 region has the DNA TGTGCCACCCTTGGGGGGTTAGAGAATTCACCCCTCCACTTT. This encodes CATLGGLENSPLHF.

The chain recombines TRBV6-5 with TRBJ2-7, with 8 bases aligning to TRBD2. Germline CDR1 and CDR2: MNHEY and SVGAGI. With V trimmed by 5 bases and J by 7 bases, 13 bases remained unmatched. CDR3 size: 15 residues. The CDR3 protein is CASSPEASGGREQYF. As DNA, the CDR3 is TGTGCCAGCAGTCCCGAGGCGAGCGGGGGCCGGGAGCAGTACTTC.

The rearrangement joins TRBV24-1 to TRBJ2-1; D remains ambiguous. CDR3 length: 13 residues. The germline V gene has CDR1 KGHDR and CDR2 SFDVKD. V lost 2 bases and J lost 3, with 4 bases in between. CDR3 in amino acids: CATSDSHYNEQFF. The CDR3, as DNA: TGTGCCACCAGTGATTCGCACTACAATGAGCAGTTCTTC.

The chain joins TRBV20-1 to TRBJ1-6; possible D gene TRBD1, 5 bases. The CDR3 totals 15 residues. In germline, CDR1 is DFQATT, CDR2 SNEGSKA (reference sequence). The V end lost 0 bases, the J end lost 7 bases, and 13 bases lay between the germline ends. The DNA of the CDR3 is TGCAGTGCTAGAGAAGGACGGTGGGGCAATTCACCCCTCCACTTT. It translates to CSAREGRWGNSPLHF.